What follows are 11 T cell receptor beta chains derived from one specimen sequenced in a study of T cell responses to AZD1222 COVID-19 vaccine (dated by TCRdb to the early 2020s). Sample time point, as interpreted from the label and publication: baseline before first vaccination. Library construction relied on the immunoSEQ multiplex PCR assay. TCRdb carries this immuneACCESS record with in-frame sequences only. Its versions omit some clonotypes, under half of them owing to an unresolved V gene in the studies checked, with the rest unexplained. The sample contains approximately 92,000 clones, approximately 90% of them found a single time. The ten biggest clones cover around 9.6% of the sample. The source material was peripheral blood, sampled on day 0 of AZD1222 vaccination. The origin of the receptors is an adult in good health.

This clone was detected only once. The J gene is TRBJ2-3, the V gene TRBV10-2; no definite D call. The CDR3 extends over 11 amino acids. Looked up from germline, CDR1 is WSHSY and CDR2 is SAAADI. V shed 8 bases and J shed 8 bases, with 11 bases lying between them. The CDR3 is CASGPKTTQYF. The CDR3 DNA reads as TGCGCCAGCGGCCCCAAGACTACGCAGTATTTT.

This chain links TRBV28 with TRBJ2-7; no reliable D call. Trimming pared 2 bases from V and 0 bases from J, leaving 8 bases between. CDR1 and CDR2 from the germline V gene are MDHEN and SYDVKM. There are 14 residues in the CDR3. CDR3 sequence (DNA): TGTGCCAGCAGTTTAACCTCTGTCTCCTACGAGCAGTACTTC. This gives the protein CASSLTSVSYEQYF.

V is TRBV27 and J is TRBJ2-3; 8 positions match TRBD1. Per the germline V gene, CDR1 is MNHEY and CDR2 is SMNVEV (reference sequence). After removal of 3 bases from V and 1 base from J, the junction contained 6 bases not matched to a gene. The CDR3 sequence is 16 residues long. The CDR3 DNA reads TGTGCCAGCAGTTTCGGGACAGGCGCCCGCACAGATACGCAGTATTTT. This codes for CASSFGTGARTDTQYF.

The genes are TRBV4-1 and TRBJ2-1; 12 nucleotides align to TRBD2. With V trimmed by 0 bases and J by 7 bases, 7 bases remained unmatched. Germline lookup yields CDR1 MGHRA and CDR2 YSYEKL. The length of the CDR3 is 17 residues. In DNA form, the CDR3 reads TGCGCCAGCAGCCAAGATCTTAGGCTAGCGGGAGGGAATGAGCAGTTCTTC. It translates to CASSQDLRLAGGNEQFF.

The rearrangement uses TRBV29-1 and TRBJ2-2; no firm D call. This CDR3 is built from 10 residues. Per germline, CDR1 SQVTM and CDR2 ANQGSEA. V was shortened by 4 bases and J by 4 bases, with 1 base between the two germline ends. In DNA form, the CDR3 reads TGCAGCGTTGGCACCGGGGAGCTGTTTTTT. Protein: CSVGTGELFF.

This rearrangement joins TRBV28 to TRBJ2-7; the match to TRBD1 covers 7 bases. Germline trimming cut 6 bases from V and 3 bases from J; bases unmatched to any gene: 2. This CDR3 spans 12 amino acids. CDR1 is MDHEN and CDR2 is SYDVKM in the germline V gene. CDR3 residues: CASRGQFYEQYF. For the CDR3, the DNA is TGTGCCAGCAGGGGACAGTTCTACGAGCAGTACTTC.

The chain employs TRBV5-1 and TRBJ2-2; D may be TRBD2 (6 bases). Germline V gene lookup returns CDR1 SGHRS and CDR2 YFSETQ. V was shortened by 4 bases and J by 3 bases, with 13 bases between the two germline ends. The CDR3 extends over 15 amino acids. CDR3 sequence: CASSRVSGDTGELFF. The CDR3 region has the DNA TGCGCCAGCAGCCGGGTTTCGGGGGACACCGGGGAGCTGTTTTTT.

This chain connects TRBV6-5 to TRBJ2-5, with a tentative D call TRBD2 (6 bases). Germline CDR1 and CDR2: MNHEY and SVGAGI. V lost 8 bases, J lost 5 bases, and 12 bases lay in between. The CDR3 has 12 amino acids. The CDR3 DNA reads TGTGCCAGCTCCTCGGCGGGGGAGACCCAGTACTTC. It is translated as CASSSAGETQYF.

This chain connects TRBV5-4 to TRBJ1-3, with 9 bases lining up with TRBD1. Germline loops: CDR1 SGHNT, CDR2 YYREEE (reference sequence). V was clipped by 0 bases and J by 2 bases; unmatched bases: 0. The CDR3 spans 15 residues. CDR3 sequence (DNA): TGTGCCAGCAGCTTGGGACAGGGGGCTGGAAACACCATATATTTT. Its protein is CASSLGQGAGNTIYF.

The CDR3 sequence: CATSRVGFLTGGYTF. The CDR3 nucleotides are TGTGCCACCAGCAGAGTCGGTTTTTTGACTGGTGGCTACACCTTC. V and J are TRBV15 and TRBJ1-2; no definite D call. The V end lost 1 base, the J end lost 7 bases, and 16 bases lay between the germline ends. Germline loops: CDR1 LNHNV, CDR2 YYDKDF (reference sequence). The CDR3 is 15 amino acids.

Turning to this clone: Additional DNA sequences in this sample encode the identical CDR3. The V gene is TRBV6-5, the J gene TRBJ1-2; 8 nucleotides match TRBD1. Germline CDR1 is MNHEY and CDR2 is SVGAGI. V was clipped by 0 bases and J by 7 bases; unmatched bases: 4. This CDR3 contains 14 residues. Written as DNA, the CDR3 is TGTGCCAGCAGTTACTCTGGACAGGGTGGTGGCTACACCTTC. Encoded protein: CASSYSGQGGGYTF.